This T cell receptor (beta chain) was found in a study of T cell repertoires in cytomegalovirus infection. Germline loops: CDR1 SQVTM, CDR2 ANQGSEA. The V end lost 1 base, the J end lost 6 bases, and 19 bases lay between the germline ends. The CDR3 extends over 16 amino acids. TCRdb reprocessed the reads with MiXCR, giving one entry per CDR3 protein. The repertoire consists of around 260,000 distinct CDR3 sequences, with roughly 10% occurring once and the leading ten covering around 16%. This clonotype was obtained from a human donor in good health (CMV status not recorded). Some clones in this sample may be carry-over from other donors' samples. The rearrangement uses TRBV29-1 and TRBJ2-1, with D maybe TRBD2 (6 bases). Sequencing was carried out using PBMCs. CDR3 region: CSVEGIALGGFNEQFF. In DNA form, the CDR3 reads TGCAGCGTTGAAGGGATTGCCCTAGGAGGGTTCAATGAGCAGTTCTTC.